The present T cell receptor beta chain was sequenced within a study of cytomegalovirus exposure and HLA in healthy donors. Whole-study findings and limits: Analysis performed later found more than 15,000 TCR beta sequences associated with HLA alleles at 0.05 false discovery rate.

While unrecorded immune exposures were likely, the donors were nominally healthy when sampled. This clone came up many times. As yet, its antigen is unknown. The PCR had 60 Vbeta and 13 Jbeta primers. In the authors' workflow: Later analysis identified 80 million to 85 million unique TCR beta chains, roughly 11 million shared. Measured with immunoSEQ multiplex PCR; TCRdb has only the in-frame clones, and not every one. Clonal size and the V and J genes are those of that table, whereas D and trimming came from the DNA. Among 150,000 to 200,000 clones, roughly 84% were seen once, and the ten largest hold 0.2% to 0.3%. The clonotype originates from a boy younger than 18 in good health and CMV-seronegative. The material sequenced was PBMCs.

The CDR3 loop reads CASKGTGRTGELFF. The DNA of the CDR3 is TGTGCCAGCAAGGGGACAGGGAGGACCGGGGAGCTGTTTTTT. This chain links TRBV6-5 with TRBJ2-2; 9 bases align to TRBD1. The V segment lost 7 bases and the J segment 5 bases; nucleotides outside the gene matches: 5. The CDR3 runs 14 residues. Germline V CDR1 and CDR2: MNHEY, SVGAGI.